The clone carrying this T cell receptor (beta chain) was counted only a few times. Its antigen is still unknown. This specimen belongs to a study of shared clonotypes between healthy human individuals. Findings and limits, study-wide: Sharing across several donors was seen in 4.5% to 6.5% of naive CD4 clonotypes.

Deletions cut 6 bases from V and 0 bases from J, with 11 bases between. The CDR3 runs 15 residues. CDR1 is SGHAT and CDR2 is FQNNGV in the germline V gene. Assay: immunoSEQ multiplex PCR; the TCRdb copy retains only in-frame clones and omits some. The sample lists a few million clones; roughly 92% were seen once. The chain carries TRBV11-2 and TRBJ1-4; no definite D call. This TCR was sampled from a man aged 18 to 35 in good health. The sequenced sample consisted of naive CD4+ T cells sorted from blood. The subset: CD45RA+ positively selected. CDR3 coding DNA: TGTGCCAGCAGTTGGGATTCGGCAACTAATGAAAAACTGTTTTTT. Protein product: CASSWDSATNEKLFF.